Listed below are T cell receptor beta chains from one sample, sequenced in a study of vaccination effects on CD4 cells after COVID-19. The antigens of these receptors remain unknown. The protocol was immunoSEQ multiplex PCR, while the TCRdb copy is restricted to in-frame clones and leaves out a portion. Counted here are more than 20,000 clones, under 75% occurring once; the ten biggest clones make up about 9.7%. Sequences were derived from CD4+ T cells from PBMCs cultured with HCoV-NL63 spike peptides, sampled before COVID-19 vaccination. The receptors stem from a human donor who received a COVID-19 vaccine. Both conserved end residues are part of each CDR3.

V: TRBV2
length: 15
J: TRBJ2-1
CDR3: CASSVRAGNNNEQFF

V: TRBV30
length: 14
J: TRBJ1-2
CDR3: CAWSAPQTGIGYTF

V: TRBV25-1
length: 17
J: TRBJ2-1
CDR3: CASSDAKGHSLYNEQFF

V: TRBV5-1
length: 17
J: TRBJ1-1
CDR3: CASSFGGASRVNTEAFF

V: TRBV24-1
length: 18
J: TRBJ2-5
CDR3: CATSGRPLGGMLQETQYF

V: TRBV20-1
length: 10
J: TRBJ2-7
CDR3: CSAGDYEQYF

V: TRBV6-5
length: 13
J: TRBJ2-1
CDR3: CASSHIRGGTQFF

V: TRBV4-1
length: 16
J: TRBJ1-3
CDR3: CASSQDAGNSGNTIYF

V: TRBV11-2
length: 15
J: -
CDR3: CASSLGQGETYEQYF

V: TRBV7-9
length: 16
J: TRBJ1-2
CDR3: CASSRGGREINYGYTF

V: TRBV19
length: 14
J: TRBJ2-3
CDR3: CASIGGQGLDTQYF

V: TRBV5-1
length: 14
J: TRBJ1-5
CDR3: CASSLEAGVEPQHF

V: TRBV9
length: 15
J: TRBJ1-2
CDR3: CASSRDGTGNSGYTF

V: TRBV29-1
length: 12
J: TRBJ1-5
CDR3: CSVEDFGQPQHF

V: TRBV3-1/TRBV3-2
length: 17
J: TRBJ2-3
CDR3: CASTSGFGGTGTDTQYF

V: TRBV2
length: 15
J: TRBJ2-5
CDR3: CASSSGQGAYETQYF

V: TRBV7-9
length: 16
J: TRBJ2-2
CDR3: CASSISGRINTGELFF